This entry concerns a single T cell receptor beta chain. The entry originates in a study of blood T cell repertoires in COVID-19. As handled by the study authors: Scientists estimated how many nucleated cells there were by amplifying reference gene primers. Here immunoSEQ multiplex PCR was the method, and the copy in TCRdb shows in-frame clones only, minus some. V, J and clone size reflect that table, while D and trimming were determined from the DNA. Here the sample spans approximately 200,000 clones, roughly 88% being singletons. This CDR3 has 12 residues. V was shortened by 6 bases and J by 7 bases, with 9 bases between the two germline ends. Germline CDR1 KGHDR, CDR2 SFDVKD.

The chain combines TRBV24-1 with TRBJ2-1, with a tentative D call TRBD1 (6 bases). This sequence originates from a human donor with active or convalescent COVID-19. The donor label of this sample is uncertain. The sequencing input was peripheral blood. The DNA of the CDR3 is TGTGCCACCAGTAAAACAGGGAATGAGCAGTTCTTC. Amino acids: CATSKTGNEQFF.